A selection of T cell receptor beta chains follows, all from one sample in a study of cytomegalovirus exposure and HLA in healthy donors. Here immunoSEQ multiplex PCR was the method, and the copy in TCRdb shows in-frame clones only, minus some. The table has around 250,000 clones, 75% to 85% seen once; the top ten hold less than 8.5%. The sequenced material came from PBMCs. These receptors were obtained from an older woman in good health and CMV-seropositive. CDR3s leave out the opening cysteine and the closing phenylalanine or tryptophan.

j_gene	v_gene	CDR3aa
TRBJ2-7	TRBV4-2	ASSQDVGDEQY
TRBJ1-3	TRBV29-1	SVRQGANSGNTIY
TRBJ1-1	TRBV13	ASSLTVNTEAF
TRBJ2-5	TRBV7-6	ASSLLRQETQY
TRBJ2-7	TRBV12-5	ASGLDRGLSYEQY
TRBJ1-4	TRBV27	ASSLSGQGEKLF
TRBJ1-5	TRBV29-1	SVEGQGAGQPQH
TRBJ2-7	TRBV7-9	SSSREGRGFVEQY
TRBJ2-7	TRBV7-9	SSSPQGGGSGRAYYEQY
TRBJ2-7	TRBV28	AAGRYEQY
TRBJ1-2	TRBV5-1	ASSPTRGIGYGYT
TRBJ2-3	TRBV5-1	ASSSPTSEYSTDTQY
TRBJ1-2	TRBV28	ASRDAGTRQGGYT
TRBJ2-1	TRBV6-1	ASSEQGNEQF
TRBJ2-2	TRBV7-9	ASSRGTGNTGELF
TRBJ1-1	TRBV15	ATSRESGGSSEAF
TRBJ2-2	TRBV19	ASSRPGTGGTGELF
TRBJ1-4	TRBV7-9	ASSESPIQPNEKLF
TRBJ1-2	TRBV29-1	SVESGDGGYT
TRBJ1-1	TRBV2	ASRGILPEAF
TRBJ1-6	TRBV4-1	ASSRTRVGSSRNSPLH
TRBJ1-1	TRBV28	ASSLRQGRTEAF
TRBJ2-7	TRBV9	ASSVDSRGEQY
TRBJ2-5	TRBV28	ASSVPRGGAKETQY
TRBJ1-3	TRBV18	ASSPPTGTDSGNTIY
TRBJ1-5	TRBV19	ASSIGLTVNQPQH
TRBJ2-5	TRBV29-1	SVEGAKSGETQY
TRBJ2-5	TRBV4-1	ASSQDRVRQETQY
TRBJ2-3	TRBV4-2	ASSQRAGDTDTQY
TRBJ1-5	TRBV5-5	ASSLDGHSNQPQH
TRBJ1-5	TRBV7-3	ASSSGLNQPQH
TRBJ1-4	TRBV7-9	ASSLGRSGEKLF
TRBJ1-2	TRBV7-2	ASSLRTVFNYGYT
TRBJ1-2	TRBV6-6	ASSYSGQTTNYGYT
TRBJ2-7	TRBV10-1	ARQTTGTSGKAYEQY
TRBJ1-2	TRBV5-1	ASSQASKSNYGYT
TRBJ1-5	TRBV2	TSSSGTHSNQPQH
TRBJ1-3	TRBV7-2	ASSLVLQSGNTIY
TRBJ2-7	TRBV10-3	AVCHGRGDEQY
TRBJ2-3	TRBV10-3	AIRQGKDTQY
TRBJ2-7	TRBV6-1	ASTRTETYEQY
TRBJ2-3	TRBV15	ATTRQGPADTQY